These 29 T cell receptor beta chains were all obtained from the same sample, sequenced in a study of blood T cell repertoires in COVID-19. Libraries were prepared by immunoSEQ multiplex PCR; TCRdb keeps only in-frame clonotypes and omits some of them. The sample lists tens of thousands of clones; 90% were seen once. Sequenced: peripheral blood. These receptors were collected from a man in his fifties or sixties with COVID-19, enrolled during active disease.

CDR3 bases: TGCGCCAGCAGCCAAGGGACTAGCGGGAGAAATGAGCAGTTCTTC. Amino acid sequence: CASSQGTSGRNEQFF. This chain connects TRBV4-1 to TRBJ2-1; TRBD2 aligns across 13 bases. The CDR3 totals 15 residues. Trimming cost V 1 base and J 7 bases; bases outside gene matches: 1. Germline CDR1 and CDR2: MGHRA and YSYEKL.

V usage is TRBV5-6 and J usage is TRBJ2-7; TRBD1 matches at 8 bases. J was trimmed by 2 bases and V by 8 bases; bases with no gene match: 3. CDR3 size: 12 residues. The germline V gene encodes CDR1 SGHDT and CDR2 YYEEEE. The CDR3 is CASLQGAYEQYF. The CDR3 bases are TGTGCCAGTCTACAGGGGGCCTACGAGCAGTACTTC. The full variable domain, in which reference TRBV5-6 and TRBJ2-7 provide the parts outside the CDR3, is DAGVTQSPTHLIKTRGQQVTLRCSPKSGHDTVSWYQQALGQGPQFIFQYYEEEERQRGNFPDRFSGHQFPNYSSELNVNALLLGDSALYLCASLQGAYEQYFGPGTRLTVT.

The rearrangement joins TRBV27 to TRBJ2-7, with 10 bases that match TRBD2. V shed 4 bases, J shed 2 bases, and the junction held 17 bases outside the gene matches. Germline CDR1 is MNHEY and CDR2 is SMNVEV (reference sequence). This CDR3 region has 19 residues. The CDR3 sequence: CASSSLFVAGGSFAYEQYF. The DNA of the CDR3 is TGTGCCAGCAGTTCCCTCTTTGTAGCGGGAGGTTCGTTTGCCTACGAGCAGTACTTC.

The chain recombines TRBV3-1 (or the pseudogene TRBV3-2) with TRBJ1-4, with a weak D call TRBD1 (6 bases). V gave up 1 base and J gave up 7 bases, with 16 bases separating them. The CDR3 covers 16 residues. Per the germline V gene, CDR1 is LGHDT and CDR2 is YNNKEL (reference sequence). The CDR3 reads CASSQGSQGWSEKLFF. The CDR3 bases are TGTGCCAGCAGCCAAGGTTCACAGGGTTGGAGTGAAAAACTGTTTTTT.

This clone has a single count. V gene TRBV3-1 (or the pseudogene TRBV3-2) combines with J gene TRBJ1-1, with unresolved D. Germline lookup yields CDR1 LGHDT and CDR2 YNNKEL (reference sequence). V was trimmed by 1 base and J by 7 bases, leaving 10 bases between them. The CDR3 totals 13 residues. The CDR3 reads CASSQGQVGEAFF. In DNA, the CDR3 is TGTGCCAGCAGCCAAGGGCAGGTGGGTGAAGCTTTCTTT.

The chain recombines TRBV7-6 with TRBJ1-3; D is unclear. This CDR3 spans 15 amino acids. Germline loops: CDR1 SGHVS, CDR2 FNYEAQ. Trimming pared 5 bases from V and 5 bases from J, leaving 16 bases between. In nucleotides, the CDR3 is TGTGCCAGCAGCCCGGAGGTCGGTCTAAGAAACACCATATATTTT. This codes for CASSPEVGLRNTIYF.

J is TRBJ2-2 and V is TRBV19; D possibly corresponds to TRBD1 (6 bases). The ends were cut back, 3 bases at V and 0 bases at J, with 17 bases in the middle. In germline, CDR1 is LNHDA, CDR2 SQIVND (reference sequence). The CDR3 runs 18 residues. The CDR3 region is CASSMRAGAFANTGELFF. As DNA, the CDR3 is TGTGCCAGTAGTATGAGAGCAGGGGCCTTCGCGAACACCGGGGAGCTGTTTTTT.

The chain combines TRBV7-2 with TRBJ2-1; D not resolved. From germline, CDR1 is SGHTA and CDR2 FQGNSA. The CDR3 contains 14 residues. The V and J ends lost 1 base and 8 bases respectively, with 12 bases between them. CDR3: CASSLVQPMDEQFF. CDR3 nucleotide sequence: TGTGCCAGCAGCTTAGTACAGCCTATGGATGAGCAGTTCTTC.

This chain uses TRBV5-1 with TRBJ1-4; D unclear. Between the trimmed V and J ends, which lost 2 bases and 4 bases, there was a span of 9 bases. This CDR3 contains 14 residues. From germline, CDR1 is SGHRS and CDR2 YFSETQ. CDR3 in amino acids: CASSFTGFNEKLFF. In DNA form, the CDR3 reads TGCGCCAGCAGCTTCACGGGATTTAATGAAAAACTGTTTTTT.

Only one count was recorded for this clone. The V gene is TRBV9, the J gene TRBJ2-2, with TRBD2 matching over 7 bases. CDR3 length: 16 residues. V trimming: 1 base; J trimming: 4 bases; junction bases outside the gene matches: 7. CDR1 and CDR2 from the germline V gene are SGDLS and YYNGEE. The CDR3 spells CASSVRGLAGTGELFF. The CDR3 DNA is TGTGCCAGCAGCGTAAGGGGATTAGCGGGCACCGGGGAGCTGTTTTTT.

The chain carries TRBV7-2 and TRBJ1-5; D is possibly TRBD1 (6 bases). Looked up from germline, CDR1 is SGHTA and CDR2 is FQGNSA. Deletions cut 5 bases from V and 7 bases from J, with 15 bases between. The CDR3 covers 14 residues. The CDR3: CASSPFQGYQPQHF. DNA for the CDR3: TGTGCCAGCAGCCCCTTCCAGGGGTACCAGCCCCAGCATTTT.

CDR3 sequence reads: CASISRQGAYEQYF. In DNA, the CDR3 is TGTGCCAGCATTTCTCGGCAGGGGGCGTACGAGCAGTACTTC. This chain joins TRBV28 and TRBJ2-7, with TRBD1 matching over 8 bases. This CDR3 is 14 amino acids long. From germline, CDR1 is MDHEN and CDR2 SYDVKM. With V trimmed by 7 bases and J by 4 bases, 9 bases remained unmatched.

This clone was recorded only once. The chain employs TRBV7-8 and TRBJ2-7; TRBD1 matches at 9 bases. The germline V gene encodes CDR1 SGHVS and CDR2 FQNEAQ. Trimming at V came to 3 bases and at J to 5 bases, leaving 11 bases not matched to a gene. The CDR3 is made up of 16 amino acids. CDR3 coding DNA: TGTGCCAGCAGCTTTACTCTGGACAGGGGCAACCACGAGCAGTACTTC. This sequence encodes CASSFTLDRGNHEQYF.

The rearrangement links TRBV3-1 (or the pseudogene TRBV3-2) to TRBJ2-3; possible D gene TRBD2, 5 bases. V was clipped by 4 bases and J by 1 base, with 15 bases between them. This CDR3 comprises 16 residues. CDR1 LGHDT and CDR2 YNNKEL come from the germline V gene (reference sequence). Here the CDR3 reads CASSRGLNMGTDTQYF. CDR3 DNA sequence: TGTGCCAGCAGCCGAGGACTCAACATGGGCACAGATACGCAGTATTTT.

This clone was recorded only once. The V gene is TRBV7-9, the J gene TRBJ2-5; maybe TRBD1 (6 bases). CDR1 is SEHNR and CDR2 is FQNEAQ in the germline V gene (reference sequence). The CDR3 sequence is 16 residues long. V was clipped by 3 bases and J by 2 bases, with 16 bases between them. DNA of the CDR3: TGTGCCAGCAGCTTGGACGGACAGCCCCTTCAAGAGACCCAGTACTTC. Encoded protein: CASSLDGQPLQETQYF.

CDR3 bases: TGTGCCAGCAGCAGGGGGTACGGTGCAGATACGCAGTATTTT. This codes for CASSRGYGADTQYF. The rearrangement joins TRBV5-6 to TRBJ2-3; D possibly corresponds to TRBD1 (6 bases). CDR1 SGHDT and CDR2 YYEEEE come from the germline V gene. The CDR3 covers 14 residues. The V gene lost 4 bases and the J gene lost 4 bases, with 13 bases spanning the gap.

The V call is TRBV27, the J call TRBJ2-3, with D possibly being TRBD1 (5 bases). Germline V gene data show CDR1 as MNHEY and CDR2 as SMNVEV (reference sequence). This CDR3 region has 15 residues. Trimming left V 4 bases short and J 1 base short, with 12 bases between. DNA of the CDR3: TGTGCCAGCAGTTCAGGGCACTACCGCACAGATACGCAGTATTTT. Protein sequence: CASSSGHYRTDTQYF.

This clone was detected once. J is TRBJ2-2 and V is TRBV10-1; 12 nucleotides agree with TRBD2. V shed 5 bases, J shed 3 bases, and the junction held 13 bases outside the gene matches. CDR3 size: 19 residues. Germline V gives CDR1 WNHNN, CDR2 SYGVQD (reference sequence). This CDR3 reads CASSPSSSGRAEDTGELFF. CDR3 nucleotide sequence: TGCGCCAGCAGTCCCTCCTCTAGCGGGAGGGCCGAGGACACCGGGGAGCTGTTTTTT.

The CDR3 spells CASSLPRRDNNEQFF. CDR3 coding DNA: TGTGCCAGCAGTTTACCCCGCCGGGACAACAATGAGCAGTTCTTC. The V call is TRBV7-2, the J call TRBJ2-1, with D possibly matching TRBD1 (6 bases). Germline assignment: CDR1 SGHTA and CDR2 FQGNSA. The length of the CDR3 is 15 residues. Trimming took 6 bases from V and 5 from J, leaving 17 bases between them. The whole variable domain, filled in from reference TRBV7-2 and TRBJ2-1, reads GAGVSQSPSNKVTEKGKDVELRCDPISGHTALYWYRQSLGQGLEFLIYFQGNSAPDKSGLPSDRFSAERTGGSVSTLTIQRTQQEDSAVYLCASSLPRRDNNEQFFGPGTRLTVL.

The rearrangement uses TRBV5-5 and TRBJ2-3; possible D gene TRBD2, 5 bases. Trimming removed 4 bases from V and 1 base from J, with 13 bases in between. The CDR3 extends over 15 amino acids. From germline, CDR1 is SGHKS and CDR2 YYEKEE (reference sequence). This chain's CDR3 is CASSVGSRGTDTQYF. The DNA for the CDR3 is TGTGCCAGCAGCGTCGGTTCGCGGGGCACAGATACGCAGTATTTT.

In regard to this clone: The junction departs from the called germline gene at one end, perhaps through a read error. V and J are TRBV7-7 and TRBJ2-2; TRBD1 agrees at 10 bases. The CDR3 runs 15 residues. Germline V gene lookup returns CDR1 SSHAT and CDR2 FNYEAQ (reference sequence). The CDR3 reads CASSPTGGDTGELFF. CDR3 bases: TGTGCTAGCAGTCCGACAGGGGGCGACACCGGGGAGCTGTTTTTT.

The V call is TRBV4-1, the J call TRBJ2-3; a possible D gene is TRBD2 (5 bases). This CDR3 spans 17 amino acids. Germline loops: CDR1 MGHRA, CDR2 YSYEKL. The V gene lost 1 base and the J gene lost 2 bases, with 16 bases spanning the gap. CDR3 residues: CASSQAQRYPNTDTQYF. The CDR3 DNA follows: TGCGCCAGCAGCCAAGCTCAGCGGTATCCAAACACAGATACGCAGTATTTT.

This sequence joins TRBV6-5 and TRBJ1-3, with 8 bases that match TRBD1. Germline CDR1 and CDR2: MNHEY and SVGAGI. The CDR3 has 14 residues. The ends lost 4 bases at V and 2 bases at J; junction bases unmatched: 1. This CDR3 reads CASSWTGPGNTIYF. The CDR3 nucleotides read TGTGCCAGCAGTTGGACAGGGCCTGGAAACACCATATATTTT.

This rearrangement joins TRBV14 to TRBJ2-7; 7 bases are shared with TRBD2. Germline values: CDR1 SGHDN, CDR2 FVKESK. The CDR3 covers 15 residues. Trimming cost V 0 bases and J 4 bases; bases outside gene matches: 6. The CDR3 DNA follows: TGTGCCAGCAGCCAAGAACGGGGCGGGGGATACGAGCAGTACTTC. Translation: CASSQERGGGYEQYF.

The V gene is TRBV5-1, the J gene TRBJ1-4; 8 nucleotides agree with TRBD1. Germline values: CDR1 SGHRS, CDR2 YFSETQ. V trimming: 4 bases; J trimming: 8 bases; junction bases outside the gene matches: 7. The CDR3 runs to 14 residues. The CDR3 region has the DNA TGCGCCAGCAGCCCAGGACAGGGCGGGGAAAAACTGTTTTTT. Translation gives CASSPGQGGEKLFF.

The V and J genes are TRBV5-8 and TRBJ1-4; D is unresolved. Germline V gives CDR1 SGHTS, CDR2 YDEGEE. The CDR3 runs 13 residues. V was cut by 5 bases and J by 6 bases, with 11 bases left in between. This CDR3 reads CASSSGFYEKLFF. CDR3 DNA: TGTGCCAGCAGTTCGGGGTTTTATGAAAAACTGTTTTTT.

This chain connects TRBV7-8 to TRBJ2-7; 8 positions match TRBD1. Trimming cost V 5 bases and J 6 bases; bases outside gene matches: 9. The germline V gene encodes CDR1 SGHVS and CDR2 FQNEAQ. This CDR3 contains 14 residues. Here the CDR3 reads CASSLGQGVREQYF. In DNA, the CDR3 is TGTGCCAGCAGCCTAGGACAGGGAGTGCGCGAGCAGTACTTC.

The genes are TRBV3-1 (or the pseudogene TRBV3-2) and TRBJ2-7; 12 bases align to TRBD1. Germline assignment: CDR1 LGHDT and CDR2 YNNKEL (reference sequence). This CDR3 comprises 15 residues. V shed 2 bases, J shed 6 bases, and the junction held 5 bases outside the gene matches. The CDR3 sequence is CASSQWRDRGREQYF. DNA of the CDR3: TGTGCCAGCAGCCAATGGCGGGACAGGGGGCGCGAGCAGTACTTC.

This sequence joins TRBV7-9 and TRBJ2-2; D remains ambiguous. The CDR3 spans 17 residues. The V gene lost 3 bases and the J gene lost 4 bases, with 18 bases spanning the gap. Germline CDR1 and CDR2: SEHNR and FQNEAQ (reference sequence). CDR3 sequence: CASSFQRLRLFTGELFF. The CDR3 nucleotides are TGTGCCAGCAGCTTCCAAAGACTCCGTCTCTTCACCGGGGAGCTGTTTTTT.